The T cell receptor beta chain under discussion was sequenced for a study of blood T cell repertoires in COVID-19. Across the whole study: Both acute and convalescent COVID-19 samples were obtained from the United States, Italy and Spain.

V lost 7 bases to trimming and J lost 8 bases, with 11 bases between them. The CDR3 extends over 12 amino acids. CDR1 is LNHDA, CDR2 SQIVND, per germline (reference sequence). Per the study methods: The authors estimated nucleated cell counts from reference gene primer amplification. Some clones are missing from TCRdb's copy, which holds only in-frame ones; the method was immunoSEQ multiplex PCR. The V and J calls and clone size were taken over from that table, and D and trimming were inferred from the DNA. The data hold over 90,000 clones, with 80% to 95% observed a single time. Enrolled during active infection, Seattle patients were then followed longitudinally.

The rearrangement links TRBV19 to TRBJ1-4; possible D gene TRBD1, 6 bases. The clonotype originates from a woman aged 45-59 years with COVID-19, enrolled during active disease. Sequencing was performed on peripheral blood. The DNA for the CDR3 is TGTGCCAGTACCAGAGACAGGGAAAAACTGTTTTTT. It codes for CASTRDREKLFF.